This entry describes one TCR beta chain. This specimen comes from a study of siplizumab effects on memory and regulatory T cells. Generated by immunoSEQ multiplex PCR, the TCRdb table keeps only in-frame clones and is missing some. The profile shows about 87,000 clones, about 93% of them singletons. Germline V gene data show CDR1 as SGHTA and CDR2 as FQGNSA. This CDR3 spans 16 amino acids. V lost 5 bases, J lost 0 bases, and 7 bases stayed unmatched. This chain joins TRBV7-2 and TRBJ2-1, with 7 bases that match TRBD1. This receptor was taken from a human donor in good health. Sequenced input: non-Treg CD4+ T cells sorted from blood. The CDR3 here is CASSLLGGGSYNEQFF. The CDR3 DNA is TGTGCCAGCAGCCTATTAGGGGGCGGCTCCTACAATGAGCAGTTCTTC. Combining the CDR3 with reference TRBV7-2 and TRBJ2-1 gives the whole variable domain GAGVSQSPSNKVTEKGKDVELRCDPISGHTALYWYRQSLGQGLEFLIYFQGNSAPDKSGLPSDRFSAERTGGSVSTLTIQRTQQEDSAVYLCASSLLGGGSYNEQFFGPGTRLTVL.